Listed below are T cell receptor beta chains from one sample, sequenced in a study of cytomegalovirus exposure and HLA in healthy donors. Here immunoSEQ multiplex PCR was the method, and the copy in TCRdb shows in-frame clones only, minus some. The repertoire holds about 160,000 clones, roughly 80% seen once, with 1.5% to 2.5% in the top ten. What was sequenced was PBMCs. These receptor sequences come from a man aged 18 to 35 in good health and CMV-seronegative. The CDR3 runs from the conserved cysteine through the conserved F or W. Each record gives: D gene, J gene, V gene, clone size, CDR3 protein, CDR3 DNA. D genes are given only for firm matches. Not every row has a clone size; where given, it reads once, few, many or a size class.

D gene: TRBD1; J gene: TRBJ2-3; V gene: TRBV7-9; clone size: -; CDR3 protein: CASSSPGDRLRDTQYF; CDR3 DNA: TGTGCCAGCAGCTCTCCCGGGGACAGACTAAGAGATACGCAGTATTTT
D gene: TRBD2; J gene: TRBJ2-3; V gene: TRBV7-9; clone size: -; CDR3 protein: CASSYGTSGGSTDTQYF; CDR3 DNA: TGTGCCAGCAGCTACGGGACTAGCGGGGGAAGCACAGATACGCAGTATTTT
D gene: -; J gene: TRBJ2-1; V gene: TRBV18; clone size: -; CDR3 protein: CASSPPRRRLVNEQFF; CDR3 DNA: TGTGCCAGCTCACCGCCCCGGAGGAGGCTAGTCAATGAGCAGTTCTTC
D gene: TRBD1; J gene: TRBJ1-2; V gene: TRBV2; clone size: few; CDR3 protein: CASSPGQLYGYTF; CDR3 DNA: TGTGCCAGCAGCCCGGGACAGCTATATGGCTACACCTTC
D gene: TRBD1; J gene: TRBJ2-1; V gene: TRBV5-6; clone size: -; CDR3 protein: CASSLEGQSYNEQFF; CDR3 DNA: TGTGCCAGCAGCTTGGAGGGACAGTCCTACAATGAGCAGTTCTTC
D gene: -; J gene: TRBJ2-1; V gene: TRBV2; clone size: -; CDR3 protein: CASVGGNSYNEQFF; CDR3 DNA: TGTGCCAGCGTAGGAGGGAACTCCTACAATGAGCAGTTCTTC
D gene: -; J gene: TRBJ1-4; V gene: TRBV4-2; clone size: few; CDR3 protein: CASSQGGLVNSGEKLFF; CDR3 DNA: TGTGCCAGCAGCCAAGGGGGCCTTGTAAACAGTGGCGAAAAACTGTTTTTT
D gene: -; J gene: TRBJ2-7; V gene: TRBV20-1; clone size: -; CDR3 protein: CSAKDNYEQYF; CDR3 DNA: TGCAGTGCTAAAGACAACTACGAGCAGTACTTC
D gene: -; J gene: TRBJ2-5; V gene: TRBV18; clone size: -; CDR3 protein: CASSPGEEETQYF; CDR3 DNA: TGTGCCAGCTCACCGGGGGAGGAAGAGACCCAGTACTTC
D gene: TRBD1; J gene: TRBJ2-5; V gene: TRBV27; clone size: -; CDR3 protein: CASRGGGETQYF; CDR3 DNA: TGTGCCAGCAGAGGGGGCGGGGAGACCCAGTACTTC
D gene: -; J gene: TRBJ2-7; V gene: TRBV2; clone size: once; CDR3 protein: CASSQDSYEQYF; CDR3 DNA: TGTGCCAGCAGTCAAGACAGCTACGAGCAGTACTTC
D gene: TRBD1; J gene: TRBJ2-7; V gene: TRBV30; clone size: -; CDR3 protein: CAWSPGTGVYEQYF; CDR3 DNA: TGTGCCTGGAGCCCCGGGACAGGGGTATACGAGCAGTACTTC
D gene: -; J gene: TRBJ2-7; V gene: TRBV2; clone size: few; CDR3 protein: CASSLTGYEQYF; CDR3 DNA: TGTGCCAGCAGCCTGACAGGATACGAGCAGTACTTC
D gene: TRBD1; J gene: TRBJ2-7; V gene: TRBV5-1; clone size: -; CDR3 protein: CASSLPSGGSYEQYF; CDR3 DNA: TGCGCCAGCAGCTTGCCTTCAGGGGGCTCCTACGAGCAGTACTTC
D gene: TRBD2; J gene: TRBJ2-7; V gene: TRBV11-2; clone size: -; CDR3 protein: CASSFSSGGSSYEQYF; CDR3 DNA: TGTGCCAGCAGCTTTTCTAGCGGGGGCAGCTCCTACGAGCAGTACTTC
D gene: TRBD1; J gene: TRBJ1-2; V gene: TRBV7-9; clone size: -; CDR3 protein: CSITGGGGYTF; CDR3 DNA: TGTTCCATTACAGGGGGCGGTGGCTACACCTTC
D gene: -; J gene: TRBJ1-2; V gene: TRBV7-9; clone size: -; CDR3 protein: CASSYGSGRADGYTF; CDR3 DNA: TGTGCCAGCAGCTACGGATCGGGCAGGGCCGATGGCTACACCTTC
D gene: TRBD2; J gene: TRBJ2-3; V gene: TRBV2; clone size: -; CDR3 protein: CASRETSGRDTQYF; CDR3 DNA: TGTGCCAGCAGGGAAACTAGCGGGAGGGATACGCAGTATTTT
D gene: TRBD2; J gene: TRBJ2-3; V gene: TRBV25-1; clone size: -; CDR3 protein: CASRDSRSSGRDTQYF; CDR3 DNA: TGTGCCAGTAGGGATAGTAGGTCTAGCGGACGAGATACGCAGTATTTT
D gene: -; J gene: TRBJ1-2; V gene: TRBV5-8; clone size: -; CDR3 protein: CASSLWLSQVYGYTF; CDR3 DNA: TGTGCCAGCAGCTTGTGGCTGTCTCAGGTCTATGGCTACACCTTC
D gene: -; J gene: TRBJ2-7; V gene: TRBV5-5; clone size: -; CDR3 protein: CASSLLAVYEQYF; CDR3 DNA: TGTGCCAGCAGCCTCTTAGCGGTATACGAGCAGTACTTC
D gene: -; J gene: TRBJ2-1; V gene: TRBV20-1; clone size: -; CDR3 protein: CSSGYNEQFF; CDR3 DNA: TGCAGTTCCGGCTACAATGAGCAGTTCTTC
D gene: -; J gene: TRBJ2-4; V gene: TRBV27; clone size: -; CDR3 protein: CASSLYPAGWAKNIQYF; CDR3 DNA: TGTGCCAGCAGTTTATACCCGGCGGGCTGGGCCAAAAACATTCAGTACTTC
D gene: TRBD1; J gene: TRBJ2-5; V gene: TRBV5-1; clone size: -; CDR3 protein: CASSLAGGTGETQYF; CDR3 DNA: TGCGCCAGCAGCTTGGCAGGGGGGACAGGCGAGACCCAGTACTTC
D gene: TRBD2; J gene: TRBJ2-5; V gene: TRBV7-2; clone size: -; CDR3 protein: CASSHSGEEETQYF; CDR3 DNA: TGTGCCAGCAGCCATAGCGGGGAGGAAGAGACCCAGTACTTC
D gene: -; J gene: TRBJ2-1; V gene: TRBV4-3; clone size: -; CDR3 protein: CASSQDQAYNEQFF; CDR3 DNA: TGCGCCAGCAGCCAAGATCAGGCGTACAATGAGCAGTTCTTC
D gene: -; J gene: TRBJ1-6; V gene: TRBV9; clone size: -; CDR3 protein: CASSGANNSPLHF; CDR3 DNA: TGTGCCAGCAGCGGAGCTAATAATTCACCCCTCCACTTT
D gene: TRBD2; J gene: TRBJ2-1; V gene: TRBV10-3; clone size: -; CDR3 protein: CAISDVAGDQEQFF; CDR3 DNA: TGTGCCATCAGTGATGTCGCGGGGGATCAGGAGCAGTTCTTC
D gene: TRBD1; J gene: TRBJ2-7; V gene: TRBV19; clone size: -; CDR3 protein: CASSPGTGYTYEQYF; CDR3 DNA: TGTGCCAGTAGTCCCGGGACAGGTTATACCTACGAGCAGTACTTC
D gene: TRBD2; J gene: TRBJ2-2; V gene: TRBV13; clone size: -; CDR3 protein: CASSLKGLGLAGHTGELFF; CDR3 DNA: TGTGCCAGCAGCTTAAAAGGCCTAGGACTAGCGGGTCACACCGGGGAGCTGTTTTTT
D gene: -; J gene: TRBJ2-4; V gene: TRBV28; clone size: -; CDR3 protein: CASSLPPEGDIQYF; CDR3 DNA: TGTGCCAGCAGTTTACCCCCCGAGGGGGACATTCAGTACTTC
D gene: TRBD2; J gene: TRBJ2-3; V gene: TRBV19; clone size: -; CDR3 protein: CASSIVRAGPMADTQYF; CDR3 DNA: TGTGCCAGTAGTATAGTGCGAGCGGGACCCATGGCAGATACGCAGTATTTT
D gene: -; J gene: TRBJ1-5; V gene: TRBV27; clone size: -; CDR3 protein: CASSLFPFNQPQHF; CDR3 DNA: TGTGCCAGCAGTTTATTCCCTTTCAATCAGCCCCAGCATTTT
D gene: -; J gene: TRBJ2-7; V gene: TRBV5-1; clone size: -; CDR3 protein: CASSLKLSSYEQYF; CDR3 DNA: TGCGCCAGCAGCTTGAAACTTAGCTCCTACGAGCAGTACTTC
D gene: -; J gene: TRBJ1-1; V gene: TRBV5-1; clone size: once; CDR3 protein: CASSLDRETEAFF; CDR3 DNA: TGCGCCAGCAGCTTGGACAGGGAAACTGAAGCTTTCTTT
D gene: TRBD2; J gene: TRBJ2-2; V gene: TRBV5-4; clone size: -; CDR3 protein: CASSQRLAGVAGELFF; CDR3 DNA: TGTGCCAGCAGCCAGAGACTAGCGGGAGTAGCCGGGGAGCTGTTTTTT
D gene: TRBD1; J gene: TRBJ2-1; V gene: TRBV29-1; clone size: -; CDR3 protein: CSGWTGGGDEQFF; CDR3 DNA: TGCAGCGGGTGGACAGGGGGCGGGGATGAGCAGTTCTTC
D gene: -; J gene: TRBJ2-7; V gene: TRBV6-1; clone size: -; CDR3 protein: CASSSGERDEQYF; CDR3 DNA: TGTGCCAGCAGCTCCGGCGAGAGGGACGAGCAGTACTTC
D gene: TRBD1; J gene: TRBJ1-4; V gene: TRBV5-1; clone size: -; CDR3 protein: CASTTGAASKEKLFF; CDR3 DNA: TGCGCCAGCACCACAGGGGCCGCGTCAAAGGAAAAACTGTTTTTT
D gene: -; J gene: TRBJ2-2; V gene: TRBV4-1; clone size: -; CDR3 protein: CASSQVGGGTNTGELFF; CDR3 DNA: TGCGCCAGCAGCCAAGTGGGGGGTGGGACGAACACCGGGGAGCTGTTTTTT
D gene: -; J gene: TRBJ1-2; V gene: TRBV9; clone size: -; CDR3 protein: CASSVAPRTGPYGYTF; CDR3 DNA: TGTGCCAGCAGCGTAGCTCCAAGAACAGGGCCCTATGGCTACACCTTC
D gene: TRBD1; J gene: TRBJ1-3; V gene: TRBV9; clone size: -; CDR3 protein: CASSGTQGKGNTIYF; CDR3 DNA: TGTGCCAGCAGCGGGACACAGGGGAAAGGAAACACCATATATTTT
D gene: TRBD2; J gene: TRBJ2-1; V gene: TRBV10-3; clone size: -; CDR3 protein: CAISESGGLYNEQFF; CDR3 DNA: TGTGCCATCAGTGAGAGCGGGGGCCTTTACAATGAGCAGTTCTTC
D gene: -; J gene: TRBJ1-2; V gene: TRBV5-1; clone size: once; CDR3 protein: CASVGEDINYGYTF; CDR3 DNA: TGCGCCAGCGTTGGAGAAGATATTAACTATGGCTACACCTTC
D gene: -; J gene: TRBJ1-4; V gene: TRBV28; clone size: -; CDR3 protein: CASSFGGAEKLFF; CDR3 DNA: TGTGCCAGCAGTTTCGGGGGGGCGGAAAAACTGTTTTTT
D gene: TRBD2; J gene: TRBJ2-6; V gene: TRBV27; clone size: -; CDR3 protein: CASKVMGGGGGANVLTF; CDR3 DNA: TGTGCCAGCAAAGTAATGGGTGGCGGGGGTGGGGCCAACGTCCTGACTTTC
D gene: TRBD2; J gene: TRBJ2-3; V gene: TRBV27; clone size: -; CDR3 protein: CASSFLAGGPGTDTQYF; CDR3 DNA: TGTGCCAGCAGCTTCTTGGCGGGGGGGCCTGGCACAGATACGCAGTATTTT
D gene: TRBD1; J gene: TRBJ2-4; V gene: TRBV28; clone size: -; CDR3 protein: CASNPPGQGASRAIQYF; CDR3 DNA: TGTGCCAGCAACCCTCCGGGACAGGGGGCTTCAAGGGCCATTCAGTACTTC
D gene: -; J gene: TRBJ2-7; V gene: TRBV10-1; clone size: -; CDR3 protein: CASSESRESSYEQYF; CDR3 DNA: TGCGCCAGCAGTGAGTCGAGGGAGAGCTCCTACGAGCAGTACTTC
D gene: -; J gene: TRBJ2-1; V gene: TRBV28; clone size: -; CDR3 protein: CASSLSGDHNEQFF; CDR3 DNA: TGTGCCAGCAGTTTGTCGGGGGACCACAATGAGCAGTTCTTC
D gene: TRBD2; J gene: TRBJ2-3; V gene: TRBV19; clone size: -; CDR3 protein: CASKEEGGRFTDTQYF; CDR3 DNA: TGTGCCAGTAAAGAGGAGGGCGGGAGATTCACAGATACGCAGTATTTT
D gene: TRBD2; J gene: TRBJ2-7; V gene: TRBV7-2; clone size: few; CDR3 protein: CASSWTSLYEQYF; CDR3 DNA: TGTGCCAGCAGCTGGACTAGTCTCTACGAGCAGTACTTC
D gene: -; J gene: TRBJ1-6; V gene: TRBV9; clone size: -; CDR3 protein: CASSVEGPSNSPLHF; CDR3 DNA: TGTGCCAGCAGCGTAGAGGGGCCCTCTAATTCACCCCTCCACTTT
D gene: -; J gene: TRBJ2-7; V gene: TRBV7-2; clone size: -; CDR3 protein: CASSLYDRYEQYF; CDR3 DNA: TGTGCCAGCAGCTTATATGACAGATACGAGCAGTACTTC